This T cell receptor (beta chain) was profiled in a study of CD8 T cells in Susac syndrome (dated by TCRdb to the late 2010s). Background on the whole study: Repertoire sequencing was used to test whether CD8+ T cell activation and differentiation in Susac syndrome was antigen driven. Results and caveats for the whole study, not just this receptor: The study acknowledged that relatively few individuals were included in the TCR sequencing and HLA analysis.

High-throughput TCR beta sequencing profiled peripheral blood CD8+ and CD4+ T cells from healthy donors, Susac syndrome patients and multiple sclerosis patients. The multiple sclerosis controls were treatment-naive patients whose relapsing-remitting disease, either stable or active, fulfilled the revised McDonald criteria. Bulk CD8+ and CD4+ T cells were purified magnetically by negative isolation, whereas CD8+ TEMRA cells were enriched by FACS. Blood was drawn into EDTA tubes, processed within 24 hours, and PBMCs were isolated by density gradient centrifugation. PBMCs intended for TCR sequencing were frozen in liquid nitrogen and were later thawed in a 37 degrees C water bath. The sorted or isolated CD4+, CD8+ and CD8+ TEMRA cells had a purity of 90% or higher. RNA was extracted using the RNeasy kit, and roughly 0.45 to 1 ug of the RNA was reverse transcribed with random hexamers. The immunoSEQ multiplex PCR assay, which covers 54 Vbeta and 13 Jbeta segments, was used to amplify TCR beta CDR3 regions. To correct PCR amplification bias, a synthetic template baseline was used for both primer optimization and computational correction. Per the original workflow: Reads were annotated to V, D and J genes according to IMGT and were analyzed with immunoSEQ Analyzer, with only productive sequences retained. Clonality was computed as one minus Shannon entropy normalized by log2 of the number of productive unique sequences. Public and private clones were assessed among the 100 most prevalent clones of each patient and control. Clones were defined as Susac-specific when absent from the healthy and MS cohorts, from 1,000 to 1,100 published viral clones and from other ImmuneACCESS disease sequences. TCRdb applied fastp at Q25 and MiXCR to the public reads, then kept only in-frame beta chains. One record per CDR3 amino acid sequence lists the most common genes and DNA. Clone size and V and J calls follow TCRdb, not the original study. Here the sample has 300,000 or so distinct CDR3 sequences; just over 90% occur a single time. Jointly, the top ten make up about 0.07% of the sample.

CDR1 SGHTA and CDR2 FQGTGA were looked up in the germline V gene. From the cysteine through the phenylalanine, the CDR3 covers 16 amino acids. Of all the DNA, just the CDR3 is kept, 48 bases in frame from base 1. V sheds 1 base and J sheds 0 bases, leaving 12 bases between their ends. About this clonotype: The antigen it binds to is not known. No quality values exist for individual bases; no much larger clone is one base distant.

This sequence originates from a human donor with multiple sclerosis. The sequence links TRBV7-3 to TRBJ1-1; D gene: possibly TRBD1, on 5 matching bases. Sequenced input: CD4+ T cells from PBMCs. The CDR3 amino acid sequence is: CASSLNPAGLNTEAFF. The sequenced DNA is TGTGCCAGCAGCTTAAACCCGGCGGGGCTGAACACTGAAGCTTTCTTT.